The TCR beta chain under discussion was sequenced for a study of blood T cell repertoires in COVID-19 (dated by TCRdb to 2019 to 2021). Notes on the research overall: Samples from collaborators originated in the United States, Italy and Spain and spanned both the acute and convalescent phases of COVID-19. The samples were drawn from two sources: the first 160 participants of the ongoing ImmuneRACE study, and over 950 subjects contributed by 6 global collaborators. The material from the prospective study consisted of cDNA or gDNA derived from T cells, B-cell-depleted T cells, or PBMCs. The repertoires were released in a freely available public database meant as a resource for research on the immune response to SARS-CoV-2. Sample metadata almost always included a de-identified subject ID, COVID-19 status, age in years and sex. HLA class I and class II types, where available, came from metadata supplied by the sample provider rather than from assay-based typing. Deeply sampled blood TCRbeta repertoires from subjects exposed to, actively infected with, or recovered from COVID-19 were included in the dataset. The research as a whole found: Clinical and demographic metadata were provided uncurated, with the amount varying by source and participant.

TCRbeta CDR3 regions were amplified from genomic DNA by means of the immunoSEQ Assay, a bias-controlled multiplex PCR. In the source study's methods: The number of nucleated cells in each sample was estimated by amplification of reference gene primers within the assay. Sequence reads were collapsed and filtered to measure the absolute abundance of every unique TCRbeta CDR3 rearrangement. Productive Simpson clonality was computed per sample as the square root of Simpson's diversity index over productive rearrangements. The clones in this table, taken by TCRdb from immuneACCESS, are in-frame only. Not every clone is retained; where verified, under half of the shortfall comes from an unresolved V gene, and the cause of the rest is unknown. V and J calls and clone size come straight from that table; D and trimming were deduced from the DNA. Across this sample there are about 280,000 clones, with 75% to 90% seen only once. Around 13% of the sample belongs to the ten largest clones.

At one collaborating source in Seattle, patients were enrolled during active infection and were followed longitudinally through the course of disease. Each collaborating institution followed its own protocols to collect whole blood in K2EDTA tubes. Collaborator samples were shipped for TCRbeta analysis as frozen whole blood, isolated PBMCs, or DNA extracted from either sample type. Per the germline V gene (reference sequence), MNHEY is the CDR1 and SMNVEV is the CDR2. Reading from cysteine to phenylalanine, the CDR3 counts 14 amino acids. The only DNA kept is the CDR3, 42 bases in frame from the first base. V is reduced by 8 bases and J by 8 bases, leaving a spacing of 18 bases between them. As regards this clone: The clone's antigen remains unknown. No base qualities exist here, and no much larger clone lies one base off it.

This clonotype was sampled from a woman aged 70-85 years with COVID-19, enrolled during active disease. The sequence joins TRBV27 to TRBJ1-4; the D gene is possibly TRBD1, with 6 bases matching. The material sequenced was peripheral blood. The CDR3 protein sequence reads: CASASGTSAEKLFF. The DNA is TGTGCCAGCGCATCCGGGACATCGGCAGAAAAACTGTTTTTT. With all but the CDR3 taken from the reference TRBV27 and TRBJ1-4 genes, the full variable domain is: EAQVTQNPRYLITVTGKKLTVTCSQNMNHEYMSWYRQDPGLGLRQIYYSMNVEVTDKGDVPEGYKVSRKEKRNFPLILESPSPNQTSLYFCASASGTSAEKLFFGSGTQLSVL.